One TCR beta chain is described in this entry. This receptor's antigen is unknown. This could be a read error, since a much larger clone is one nucleotide away. TCR beta CDR3 regions were amplified from RNA transcripts. The first round of RT-PCR for the TCR CDR3 was performed with the HTBI primer set and the Qiagen OneStep RT-PCR kit. A second multiplex PCR round built the libraries, followed by size selection and purification. Paired-end sequencing of the libraries was performed with 100 bp reads on an Illumina HiSeq2000. The original methods were these. SOAPnuke was used to process the raw data, with reads discarded if the reads contained adapters or uncalled bases, had a mean Phred below 15, or lacked an exact constant-primer or identifier match. High-quality paired reads were merged using COPE v1.2.5, and each unique nucleotide sequence was defined as a clonotype. MiTCR v1.1 was used to align clonotypes to the IMGT TRBV, TRBD and TRBJ reference segments. Analysis was restricted to V-J combinations with a frequency above 0.0001, which covered 99.2% of repertoires. The TCS score was defined as F50 (clonal expansion) divided by E x V (chaos), with BLOSUM62-based TCRdist calculated between CDR3 peptides within each V-J. Welch's t-statistics and random forest reduced 500 to 650 V-J features to 10 to 15, which were used in a naive Bayes classifier (R e1071). The Morisita-Horn index was used to measure how similar the thyroid and blood repertoires were. Using fastp at Q25 and MiXCR, TCRdb reprocessed the public reads and kept productive beta chains. Identical CDR3 proteins give one entry, which carries the most common genes and DNA. TCRdb's processing, not the study's, gives the V and J calls here. The sample table lists about 840,000 distinct CDR3 sequences, roughly 40% of them with a count of one. The top ten constitute 7.5% to 9.5% of the sample.

The sample belongs to a study of T cells in Graves' hyperthyroidism and ophthalmopathy (dated by TCRdb to between 2017 and 2020). About the study as a whole: Peripheral blood was sampled at the time of initial diagnosis, prior to any treatment. Thyroid tissue and blood T-cell repertoires from more than five Graves' hyperthyroidism patients were also compared in the study. Once sampling was done, hyperthyroidism patients were given methimazole at a starting dose of 30 mg daily, whereas ophthalmopathy patients were given high-dose intravenous methylprednisolone. TCR Vbeta CDR3 sequencing of roughly 140 peripheral blood samples (approximately 44 ophthalmopathy, about 75 hyperthyroidism and some 17 progressor patients) is reported in the paper. An independent validation cohort of under 20 hyperthyroidism patients and more than 15 patients who later progressed to ophthalmopathy tested prospective prediction of ophthalmopathy. For training and testing, the 100 or so patients in the discovery cohort were randomly divided in a 7:3 ratio. To identify distinguishing TCR V-J signatures, a discovery cohort of 90 to 100 patients was used, comprising approximately 40 with Graves' ophthalmopathy and 55 to 65 with stable Graves' hyperthyroidism. What the authors observed across the whole study: In cross-validation, a model built on a 13 V-J signature told ophthalmopathy apart from stable hyperthyroidism with 87.88% sensitivity and roughly 83% specificity, and in testing the same model reached 80%/75%. No statistical method was used to set the sample size in advance, and investigators knew the group allocation. Most expanded thyroid clonotypes (frequency above 0.001) were also found in blood, which suggests that blood repertoires may mirror thyroid immune responses. In validation, the model predicted progression to ophthalmopathy with 55% to 71% sensitivity and roughly 75% specificity, a median of approximately 6.5 months before onset.

Stable Graves' hyperthyroidism was defined as no progression to ophthalmopathy during 18 months of follow-up. Hyperthyroidism patients were newly diagnosed, had a disease duration of under 2 months, and were aged 18 to 65 years. Patients with uncontrolled infections, other autoimmune diseases, pregnancy or lactation were excluded. Diagnoses were based on clinical symptoms, serum thyroxine and TRAb, thyroid ultrasound and orbital computed tomography. PBMCs were isolated from about 10 ml of fresh peripheral blood by Ficoll-Paque density gradient centrifugation. Total RNA was extracted using Trizol reagent, and RNA quality was assessed on an Agilent 2100 Bioanalyzer. V sheds 4 bases and J sheds 7 bases, leaving 16 bases between their ends. For CDR1 and CDR2, the germline V gene (reference sequence) lists LNHDA and SQIVND. Its CDR3 holds 14 amino acids, cysteine through phenylalanine. Only the CDR3 DNA stays, 42 bases, in frame from base 1.

Here the chain combines TRBV19 and TRBJ2-5; the D gene could be TRBD1 or TRBD2, each one agreeing over 5 bases. The TCR was taken from a man aged 18 to 35 with Graves' hyperthyroidism. The sequenced sample was blood. Here is the DNA: TGTGCCAGTAGTAACTGGGACGGCGATTCGACCCAGTACTTC. The encoded protein is CASSNWDGDSTQYF.